Below, one T cell receptor beta chain is given with its context. Its antigen remains undetermined. This likely stems from a read error, as it lies one base from a far larger clone. This specimen comes from a study of shared clonotypes between healthy human individuals (TCRdb year 2020). For the study in its entirety: A couple of women and a few men aged 18 to 49 years were included in the cohort. To estimate repertoire size and how much clonotype sharing occurs between individuals, the study deeply sequenced the blood TCR repertoires of 4 to 6 healthy adults. To increase sequencing depth and limit assay-specific biases, different laboratories used diverse techniques to prepare libraries and sequence TCR repertoires. Per donor, leukapheresis produced somewhere between about 0.94 and 10 billion PBMCs. Overall study outcomes, separate from this receptor: Sampling was restricted to blood, and TCR repertoires in tissues likely differ from the TCR repertoires found in blood. Because the study included a small number of donors, the genetic and exposure-history diversity represented was limited. Pairwise subsampling indicated that sequencing depth was expected to affect the degree of clonotype sharing among donors.

Using the deep immunoSEQ assay, multiplex PCR amplified TCR CDR3 regions from genomic DNA. Genomic DNA extracted from each cell subset was distributed evenly over all wells of several immunoSEQ 96-well plates, and each plate served as one replicate. For unsorted PBMC, around 0.3 ug genomic DNA, equal to around 30,000 T cell genomes, was loaded into each replicate PCR. Ten immunoSEQ deep assay plates were used to sequence unsorted PBMC genomic DNA. Purified libraries were measured with a Qubit 3.0 fluorometer, size-checked on a Bioanalyzer 2100, and measured again with the KAPA Library Quantification kit. Every immunoSEQ 96-well plate was sequenced on a separate single-read 150-cycle Illumina NextSeq 550 flow cell. Per the authors' processing: The immunoSEQ output contained only junctional sequences without quality scores, so filtering could not match that applied to full-length reads. To assign V/J genes and CDR3, sequences were annotated against IMGT germline references using PyIR, a Python wrapper for IgBLAST v1.9. Any read was removed if the V/J assignment was weak (E-value above 1e-6), the CDR3 was missing, or the read contained stop codons, out-of-frame junctions, or ambiguous translated residues. A V3J clonotype was defined by an identical inferred V gene, J gene, and CDR3 amino acid sequence. The percentage overlap between two repertoires was calculated by dividing the number of shared unique clonotypes by the size of the smaller repertoire. RTK rarefaction, the Chao1 estimator, and Recon v2.1 estimates of unobserved clonotypes were used to assess repertoire richness. Imported from immuneACCESS, the table was reduced by TCRdb to in-frame sequences with V and J called. These copies leave out some clones; in studies compared against another copy, an unresolved V gene accounts for under half, and the cause of the remainder is not known. V and J calls plus clone size are reproduced from that table; the DNA served to infer D and trimming. The sample table shows some 530,000 clones, and 81% are seen once. The ten largest account for roughly 13% of the sample.

The CDR1 and CDR2 encoded by the germline V gene are MNHNS and SASEGT. The cysteine opens and the phenylalanine closes a CDR3 of 15 amino acids. Of all the DNA, just the CDR3 is kept, 45 bases in frame from base 1. The donors were healthy, HIV-negative adults with no recently reported acute infections or vaccinations. Every donor was a Caucasian adult living in Nashville, Tennessee, USA. For unsorted samples, some 90 million PBMCs were counted and genomic DNA was extracted with the QIAamp DNA Blood Mini kit. Blood was collected by leukapheresis, and PBMCs were isolated by Ficoll-Histopaque density gradient centrifugation and then cryopreserved in liquid nitrogen vapor phase.

The receptor's source is a woman aged 40-49 years in good health. Some clones in this sample may be carry-over from other donors' samples. The chain joins TRBV6-1 to TRBJ1-5, with 7 bases aligning to TRBD1. The sequenced sample was PBMCs. At the DNA level, the sequence is TGTGCCGGCAGTGATTCCCAGGGGGAATGGCAGCCCCAGCATTTT. Protein translation: CAGSDSQGEWQPQHF.